These T cell receptor beta chains were read from a single sample in a study of blood T cell repertoires in COVID-19. Method: immunoSEQ multiplex PCR; TCRdb's copy keeps in-frame clones and lacks some. Counted here are 150,000 or so clones, 81% occurring once; the ten biggest clones make up roughly 6%. The sequenced sample consisted of PBMCs or T cells enriched from blood (not recorded which). Receptors originate from a woman between 40 and 50 years old with acute COVID-19. Both conserved end residues are trimmed from each CDR3. The order of the fields is J gene, V gene, CDR3 protein.

>TRBJ2-4|TRBV20-1
SAREEGQY
>TRBJ2-1|TRBV6-6
ASSPRVAGGPGYNEQF
>TRBJ1-3|TRBV2
ASSEAGTGSGNTIY
>TRBJ2-3|TRBV2
ASSLITDTQY
>TRBJ2-3|TRBV10-3
AISEGLAGGSTDTQY
>TRBJ1-5|TRBV16
ASSPRTGSQPQH
>TRBJ2-3|TRBV27
ASSFLSTDTQY
>TRBJ1-6|TRBV2
ASSFFTGGSYNSPLH
>TRBJ1-2|TRBV15
ATSMLQGTNYGYT
>TRBJ1-5|TRBV19
ASSILGGRSNQPQH
>TRBJ1-1|TRBV30
AWSTGQGDGYWVDTEAF
>TRBJ2-4|TRBV7-8
ASSSLAGEGLIAKNIQY
>TRBJ2-7|TRBV12-3/TRBV12-4
ASSPEVHEQY
>TRBJ2-7|TRBV10-2
ASRAGGAYEQY
>TRBJ2-3|TRBV5-1
ASSFSGRAGADTQY
>TRBJ1-2|TRBV5-1
ASRVEGQHGYT
>TRBJ2-7|TRBV5-4
ASSPGTIGSSYEQY
>TRBJ2-5|TRBV5-1
ASSHGLAGVFQETQY
>TRBJ1-2|TRBV7-2
ASSLRSGYT
>TRBJ2-3|TRBV11-3
ASSFVIADTQY
>TRBJ2-4|TRBV7-8
ASSLFASGSAFAKNIQY
>TRBJ2-3|TRBV14
ASSRLGASDLGDTQY
>TRBJ1-1|TRBV6-1
ASSDGGHLNTEAF
>TRBJ2-6|TRBV7-3
ASSPQTAANVLT
>TRBJ1-2|TRBV4-1
ASSQDRGRANYGYT
>TRBJ2-1|TRBV9
ASSVLAGHNEQF
>TRBJ2-3|TRBV5-4
ASSPYRGPDTQY
>TRBJ1-5|TRBV10-1
ASGRDRRNSNQPQH
>TRBJ2-2|TRBV10-1
ASRLAGLSYTGELF